The present entry profiles one T cell receptor beta chain with its context. The data were taken from a study of blood T cell repertoires in COVID-19. In the study overall: Sample material is recorded as cDNA or gDNA derived from T cells, B-cell-depleted T cells, or PBMCs.

This CDR3 region has 14 residues. J was trimmed by 7 bases and V by 4 bases; bases with no gene match: 5. CDR1 is KGHSH, CDR2 LQKENI, per germline. Authors' processing steps: Scientists estimated how many nucleated cells there were by amplifying reference gene primers. Data came from immunoSEQ multiplex PCR; TCRdb stores just in-frame clones and leaves some out. V and J calls and clone size come straight from that table; D and trimming were deduced from the DNA. This table holds 30,000 to 40,000 clones, 74% found once. The rearrangement joins TRBV18 to TRBJ1-5, with 9 bases identical to TRBD1. The sample taken for sequencing was peripheral blood. This clonotype was sampled from a man in his 70s with COVID-19, enrolled during active disease. DNA of the CDR3: TGTGCCAGCTCACTGGGACAGGGAGGGCAGCCCCAGCATTTT. This translates into CASSLGQGGQPQHF.